The text below deals with one T cell receptor (beta chain). CDR1 is SGDLS, CDR2 YYNGEE, per germline. Deletions cut 4 bases from V and 7 bases from J, with 11 bases between. The CDR3 extends over 12 amino acids. The data derive from a study of blood T cell repertoires in COVID-19. Looking at the study overall: Nucleic acid was either cDNA or gDNA, and it came from T cells, B-cell-depleted T cells, or PBMCs.

As processed by the authors: Amplification of reference gene primers provided the estimated nucleated cell counts. Produced via immunoSEQ multiplex PCR; TCRdb's table is partial and in-frame only. Clone size and V and J calls were adopted from that table, with D and trimming inferred from the DNA. The sample holds about 150,000 clones, just under 85% seen once. Sample: peripheral blood. This receptor was obtained from a woman aged 55-69 years with acute or convalescent COVID-19. The chain has TRBV9 and TRBJ1-2; D remains unclear. The CDR3 nucleotides are TGTGCCAGCAGCTCCCTCCGGGGTGGCTACACCTTC. Translated, it gives CASSSLRGGYTF.